Below, 28 T cell receptor beta chains from the same sample are listed, as sequenced in a study of early T cells in non-severe SARS-CoV-2 infection. TCRdb passed the 5' RACE reads through MiXCR, listing each CDR3 protein once. This table holds 100,000 to 120,000 distinct CDR3 sequences, around 12% found once. Sequenced material: whole blood, taken at baseline. These receptors came from an adult who was a healthcare worker with PCR-confirmed SARS-CoV-2 infection or an uninfected control (not recorded which).

This clonotype was seen only a few times. This chain joins TRBV24-1 and TRBJ2-7; 8 positions match TRBD2. The V segment lost 3 bases and the J segment 4 bases; nucleotides outside the gene matches: 1. Germline CDR1 is KGHDR and CDR2 is SFDVKD. The CDR3 is 13 residues long. The CDR3 region has the DNA TGTGCCACCAGTGATCCTAGCGGGTACGAGCAGTACTTC. Protein product: CATSDPSGYEQYF.

The chain is built from TRBV18 and TRBJ2-7; a possible D gene is TRBD1 (6 bases). The V gene lost 3 bases and the J gene lost 0 bases, with 18 bases spanning the gap. There are 17 residues in the CDR3. The germline gives CDR1 KGHSH, CDR2 LQKENI. The CDR3: CASSPQSGTPGSYEQYF. DNA of the CDR3: TGTGCCAGCTCACCGCAATCCGGGACACCAGGCTCCTACGAGCAGTACTTC.

This chain joins TRBV7-8 and TRBJ1-2; D might be TRBD1 (5 bases). Germline lookup yields CDR1 SGHVS and CDR2 FQNEAQ. The V gene lost 2 bases and the J gene lost 8 bases, with 15 bases spanning the gap. CDR3 size: 14 residues. CDR3 sequence: CASSLKGHLEGYTF. CDR3 in DNA: TGTGCCAGCAGCTTAAAAGGACATTTGGAAGGCTACACCTTC.

This clonotype came up many times. The chain links TRBV12-3 or TRBV12-4 to TRBJ2-1; 8 nucleotides agree with TRBD1. After removal of 5 bases from V and 9 bases from J, the junction contained 9 bases not matched to a gene. This CDR3 region has 14 residues. The CDR3 spells CASSAGGWKGEQFF. The CDR3 coding sequence is TGTGCCAGCAGTGCAGGGGGCTGGAAAGGTGAGCAGTTCTTC.

V and J are TRBV6-2 or TRBV6-3 and TRBJ2-7, with 8 bases that match TRBD1. After removal of 5 bases from V and 8 bases from J, the junction contained 5 bases not matched to a gene. The CDR3 runs to 12 residues. Germline V lookup: CDR1 MNHEY, CDR2 SVGEGT. CDR3 coding DNA: TGTGCCAGCAGTCCCCGACAGGGGAAGCAGTACTTC. Amino acid sequence: CASSPRQGKQYF.

This clonotype was detected once. For the CDR3, the DNA is TGTGCCACCAGCCGCGACAGTACGAACACCGGGGAGCTGTTTTTT. Protein sequence: CATSRDSTNTGELFF. This sequence joins TRBV15 and TRBJ2-2, with D perhaps matching TRBD1 (5 bases). This CDR3 region has 15 residues. CDR1 and CDR2 from the germline V gene are LNHNV and YYDKDF (reference sequence). Trimming took 5 bases from V and 0 from J, leaving 10 bases between them.

This clonotype was recorded a few times. This chain joins TRBV28 and TRBJ2-3; TRBD2 is a possible D gene (6 bases). Germline CDR1 reads MDHEN; CDR2 reads SYDVKM. The CDR3 runs 14 residues. Trimming removed 2 bases from V and 4 bases from J, with 10 bases in between. The CDR3 here is CASSLEGGPDTQYF. In nucleotides, the CDR3 is TGTGCCAGCAGTTTAGAGGGAGGCCCAGATACGCAGTATTTT.

The chain couples TRBV6-1 to TRBJ2-6, with 8 positions matching TRBD1. Trimming at V came to 5 bases and at J to 0 bases, leaving 6 bases not matched to a gene. CDR1 is MNHNS, CDR2 SASEGT, per germline. The CDR3 is made up of 17 amino acids. The CDR3 DNA reads as TGTGCCAGCAGTTCCGGGACAGGATACTCTGGGGCCAACGTCCTGACTTTC. Protein: CASSSGTGYSGANVLTF.

The chain recombines TRBV19 with TRBJ2-5, with D possibly TRBD2 on 6 matching bases. The CDR3 has 13 amino acids. V was shortened by 7 bases and J by 4 bases, with 13 bases between the two germline ends. Germline V lookup: CDR1 LNHDA, CDR2 SQIVND (reference sequence). CDR3 sequence: CASTPGGVETQYF. CDR3 DNA: TGTGCCAGTACCCCCGGGGGTGTAGAGACCCAGTACTTC.

This clonotype has at least ten counts. The rearrangement links TRBV12-3 or TRBV12-4 to TRBJ2-5, with D uncertain. The CDR3 totals 13 residues. Trimming shortened V by 5 bases and J by 1 base, and 8 bases separated the two germline ends. The CDR3 reads CASSPTRQETQYF. CDR3 DNA sequence: TGTGCCAGCAGTCCTACTCGCCAAGAGACCCAGTACTTC.

This clonotype has a handful of counts. The chain joins TRBV11-2 to TRBJ1-4; 9 bases are a match to TRBD1. The germline V gene encodes CDR1 SGHAT and CDR2 FQNNGV. The CDR3 runs 17 residues. After removal of 1 base from V and 8 bases from J, the junction contained 11 bases not matched to a gene. CDR3 nucleotides: TGTGCCAGCAGCTTAGGACCCGACAGGGGGACCCGAGAAAAACTGTTTTTT. Protein sequence: CASSLGPDRGTREKLFF. The variable domain in full, completed from reference TRBV11-2 and TRBJ1-4, reads EAGVAQSPRYKIIEKRQSVAFWCNPISGHATLYWYQQILGQGPKLLIQFQNNGVVDDSQLPKDRFSAERLKGVDSTLKIQPAKLEDSAVYLCASSLGPDRGTREKLFFGSGTQLSVL.

This clonotype appeared a few times. V and J are TRBV3-1 and TRBJ2-7, with TRBD2 matching over 7 bases. The V gene's germline CDR1 is LGHDT and CDR2 YNNKEL (reference sequence). This CDR3 is built from 14 residues. V was pared by 0 bases and J by 5 bases, with 4 bases of the junction left unmatched. The CDR3 here is CASSQEAGGDEQYF. The CDR3 coding sequence is TGTGCCAGCAGCCAAGAGGCTGGGGGGGACGAGCAGTACTTC.

V and J are TRBV29-1 and TRBJ2-7; a possible D gene is TRBD2 (6 bases). This CDR3 is built from 12 residues. Looked up from germline, CDR1 is SQVTM and CDR2 is ANQGSEA. V was trimmed by 7 bases and J by 2 bases, leaving 12 bases between them. CDR3 region: CSADGGPYEQYF. The CDR3 DNA sequence: TGCAGCGCTGACGGGGGTCCCTACGAGCAGTACTTC.

There are a few counts of this clonotype. The chain uses TRBV9 and TRBJ1-5; D is possibly TRBD1 (6 bases). The CDR3 totals 15 residues. The V end was cut by 0 bases, the J end by 7 bases, with 14 bases between. Germline CDR1 and CDR2: SGDLS and YYNGEE. CDR3 loop: CASSVGGGRGQPQHF. CDR3 coding DNA: TGTGCCAGCAGCGTAGGCGGGGGGCGAGGGCAGCCCCAGCATTTT. The full variable domain, rest sourced from reference TRBV9 and TRBJ1-5, is DSGVTQTPKHLITATGQRVTLRCSPRSGDLSVYWYQQSLDQGLQFLIQYYNGEERAKGNILERFSAQQFPDLHSELNLSSLELGDSALYFCASSVGGGRGQPQHFGDGTRLSIL.

This clonotype was detected only a few times. Sequence at one end of the junction differs from germline and may be a read error. The chain uses TRBV27 and TRBJ2-7; 7 bases line up with TRBD2. CDR3 length: 15 amino acids. Germline V gene data show CDR1 as MNHEY and CDR2 as SMNVEV (reference sequence). The CDR3 sequence: CVSSFKAGFAYEQYF. DNA for the CDR3: TGTGTCAGCAGTTTCAAAGCGGGATTTGCCTACGAGCAGTACTTC.

The rearrangement uses TRBV15 and TRBJ2-7; the D gene is possibly TRBD2 (6 bases). CDR3 length equals 12 residues. Germline-derived CDR1 and CDR2 are LNHNV and YYDKDF (reference sequence). CDR3 in amino acids: CFSREHSYEQYF. The CDR3 DNA is TGTTTTTCCCGGGAGCACTCCTACGAGCAGTACTTC.

This clonotype was detected a few times. V and J are TRBV6-2 or TRBV6-3 and TRBJ2-1, with no clear D. The germline CDR1 and CDR2 sequences are MNHEY and SVGEGT. The CDR3 is made up of 12 amino acids. V was pared by 6 bases and J by 10 bases, with 13 bases between. CDR3 DNA: TGTGCCAGCAGGACCGGACGGGCCGAGCAGTTCTTC. Protein product: CASRTGRAEQFF.

Many counts were recorded for this clonotype. The chain couples TRBV7-8 to TRBJ2-7; 7 bases map to TRBD2. Germline values: CDR1 SGHVS, CDR2 FQNEAQ. This CDR3 region has 15 residues. V lost 5 bases and J lost 0; bases outside the gene matches: 7. The CDR3 reads CASSRLAPDSYEQYF. The CDR3, as DNA: TGTGCCAGCAGCCGACTAGCTCCCGACTCCTACGAGCAGTACTTC.

This CDR3 reads CSSRENTEAFF. The CDR3 DNA is TGCAGCTCTCGTGAGAACACTGAAGCTTTCTTT. The chain recombines TRBV29-1 with TRBJ1-1; D not certain. V dropped 8 bases and J dropped 1 base, with 8 bases sitting between them. The CDR3 extends over 11 amino acids. Germline V gene sequence: CDR1 SQVTM, CDR2 ANQGSEA.

The sample holds a few counts of this clonotype. The CDR3 region has the DNA TGTGCCAGCAGTGATCGACCTGCGGCTGGAAACACCATATATTTT. Translation gives CASSDRPAAGNTIYF. V is TRBV6-1 and J is TRBJ1-3, with no clear D. Per the germline V gene, CDR1 is MNHNS and CDR2 is SASEGT. This CDR3 is 15 amino acids long. Trimming stripped 3 bases from V and 2 bases from J, with 11 bases between.

This chain links TRBV27 with TRBJ2-6; weak D call: TRBD1 (7 bases). Germline values: CDR1 MNHEY, CDR2 SMNVEV (reference sequence). V shed 5 bases and J shed 2 bases, with 19 bases lying between them. The length of the CDR3 is 18 residues. The CDR3 DNA reads as TGTGCCAGCAGTCCGAGAGGAGGGGGCCCTACTGGGGCCAACGTCCTGACTTTC. It yields the protein CASSPRGGGPTGANVLTF.

V usage is TRBV28 and J usage is TRBJ2-1; 10 bases match TRBD2. Germline assignment: CDR1 MDHEN and CDR2 SYDVKM. V lost 4 bases and J lost 5; bases outside the gene matches: 11. This CDR3 contains 17 residues. CDR3 region: CASSSHGAGGLNNEQFF. The CDR3 nucleotides read TGTGCCAGCAGTTCACACGGAGCGGGAGGGCTTAACAATGAGCAGTTCTTC.

The chain joins TRBV4-1 to TRBJ2-7, with 7 bases lining up with TRBD1. Unmatched junction bases numbered 7, after V lost 3 bases and J lost 2 bases. The CDR3 sequence is 15 residues long. The germline V gene has CDR1 MGHRA and CDR2 YSYEKL. CDR3 DNA: TGCGCCAGCAGCCAGGGGGACAGTGAAGCCTACGAGCAGTACTTC. Protein sequence: CASSQGDSEAYEQYF.

This clonotype was seen at least ten times. The chain is built from TRBV27 and TRBJ1-6, with TRBD1 identical over 7 bases. The V and J ends lost 3 bases and 3 bases, in that order; junction bases with no gene match: 5. This CDR3 region has 16 residues. Germline CDR1 and CDR2: MNHEY and SMNVEV (reference sequence). CDR3 residues: CASSFRGGNYNSPLHF. The DNA for the CDR3 is TGTGCCAGCAGTTTTAGAGGGGGCAACTATAATTCACCCCTCCACTTT.

A few counts support this clonotype. This rearrangement joins TRBV5-1 to TRBJ2-7; TRBD2 is a possible D gene (5 bases). The CDR3 loop spans 14 amino acids. Trimming left V 0 bases short and J 6 bases short, with 13 bases between. Germline V gives CDR1 SGHRS, CDR2 YFSETQ. The CDR3 reads CASSLDGGFAEQYF. CDR3 in DNA: TGCGCCAGCAGCTTGGACGGAGGTTTCGCCGAGCAGTACTTC.

Many counts were recorded for this clonotype. This rearrangement joins TRBV20-1 to TRBJ1-2; 10 bases line up with TRBD1. Trimming at V came to 5 bases and at J to 4 bases, leaving 4 bases not matched to a gene. Germline V gene lookup returns CDR1 DFQATT and CDR2 SNEGSKA (reference sequence). CDR3 length equals 13 residues. The CDR3 sequence: CSAGQGETYGYTF. In DNA, the CDR3 is TGCAGTGCTGGACAGGGGGAGACCTATGGCTACACCTTC.

This clonotype was found a few times. J is TRBJ2-1 and V is TRBV4-1; D tentatively fits TRBD1 or TRBD2 (5 bases each). The CDR3 extends over 17 amino acids. Between the trimmed V and J ends, which lost 1 base and 3 bases, there was a span of 16 bases. Germline V CDR1 and CDR2: MGHRA, YSYEKL. The CDR3 protein is CASSQVSPGTGYNEQFF. The CDR3 DNA follows: TGCGCCAGCAGCCAAGTTTCACCCGGGACGGGCTACAATGAGCAGTTCTTC.

This clonotype was recorded many times. The V and J genes are TRBV11-1 and TRBJ2-5; the D is unclear. There are 13 residues in the CDR3. Germline V gene lookup returns CDR1 SGHAT and CDR2 FQDESV (reference sequence). V lost 2 bases and J lost 2, with 6 bases in between. CDR3 DNA: TGTGCCAGCAGCTTATCAGGTCAAGAGACCCAGTACTTC. It is translated as CASSLSGQETQYF.